Each of the 26 T cell receptor beta chains below was sequenced from the same sample in a study of T cells in tumors after PD-1 blockade. This table comes from immunoSEQ multiplex PCR, and its TCRdb copy is limited to in-frame clones, with some not included. The sample lists 20,000 to 25,000 clones, just under 80% occurring once. The source material was PBMCs, sampled before anti-PD-1 treatment. The origin of the receptors is a human donor with basal cell carcinoma.

The rearrangement links TRBV21-1 to TRBJ1-2; the table calls TRBD1, which could not be checked here. TRBV21-1 is labeled a pseudogene. The CDR3 extends over 16 amino acids. The CDR3 DNA reads as TGTGCCAGCAGCAAGGGACAGGTATTTTCTAACTATGGCTACACCTTC. Protein product: CASSKGQVFSNYGYTF.

This chain connects TRBV7-2 to TRBJ2-1; TRBD2 aligns across 12 bases. Germline CDR1 SGHTA, CDR2 FQGNSA. CDR3 length: 16 residues. After removal of 5 bases from V and 6 bases from J, the junction contained 8 bases not matched to a gene. The CDR3 sequence: CASSGLAGLSGNEQFF. For the CDR3, the DNA is TGTGCCAGCAGCGGACTAGCGGGACTATCCGGCAATGAGCAGTTCTTC.

V gene TRBV10-3 combines with J gene TRBJ2-7, with 11 positions matching TRBD2. The CDR3 spans 15 residues. V was pared by 0 bases and J by 4 bases, with 2 bases of the junction left unmatched. Germline lookup yields CDR1 ENHRY and CDR2 SYGVKD. CDR3 amino acids: CAISESASGRYEQYF. In DNA, the CDR3 is TGTGCCATCAGTGAGTCGGCTAGCGGGAGGTACGAGCAGTACTTC.

The V call is TRBV30, the J call TRBJ2-3, with D tentatively TRBD2 (5 bases). Germline CDR1 GTSNPN, CDR2 SVGIG (reference sequence). Trimming removed 0 bases at V and 4 bases at J, with 8 bases between. The CDR3 is made up of 13 amino acids. The DNA for the CDR3 is TGTGCCTGGAGTGTTTCCGGGGCAGATACGCAGTATTTT. Translated, it gives CAWSVSGADTQYF.

This clone came up a few times. The chain links TRBV5-6 to TRBJ2-7; 9 nucleotides match TRBD2. After removal of 1 base from V and 12 bases from J, the junction contained 8 bases not matched to a gene. Germline CDR1 reads SGHDT; CDR2 reads YYEEEE. The length of the CDR3 is 13 residues. This CDR3 is CASSLRPREGLYF. CDR3 sequence (DNA): TGTGCCAGCAGCTTGCGGCCGCGGGAGGGCCTGTACTTC.

This clone was counted between two and nine times. The V gene is TRBV2, the J gene TRBJ2-1; D possibly corresponds to TRBD2 (5 bases). The CDR3 consists of 19 residues. Germline assignment: CDR1 SNHLY and CDR2 FYNNEI. The CDR3 spells CPRCDGWARVGSSYNEQFF. For the CDR3, the DNA is TGTCCCCGCTGTGATGGGTGGGCGCGGGTGGGGAGCTCCTACAATGAGCAGTTCTTC.

J is TRBJ2-3 and V is TRBV3-1 (or the pseudogene TRBV3-2), with 11 nucleotides matching TRBD2. With 7 bases clipped from V and 2 bases from J, the junction kept 2 bases outside the gene matches. This CDR3 region has 14 residues. Per germline, CDR1 LGHDT and CDR2 YNNKEL (reference sequence). The CDR3 reads CASTLAGVTDTQYF. The DNA of the CDR3 is TGTGCCAGCACACTAGCGGGAGTCACAGATACGCAGTATTTT.

This sequence joins TRBV6-6 and TRBJ1-1; 7 bases are shared with TRBD1. The length of the CDR3 is 13 residues. Trimming took 5 bases from V and 5 from J; bases not matched to a gene: 5. The germline CDR1 and CDR2 sequences are MNHNY and SVGAGI (reference sequence). The CDR3 DNA reads as TGTGCCAGCAGTCTCCCGACAGGGACTGAAGCTTTCTTT. This encodes CASSLPTGTEAFF.

This chain links TRBV27 with TRBJ2-3, with TRBD2 matching 14 bases. There are 16 residues in the CDR3. J gave up 4 bases and V 2 bases, and 2 bases lay outside the gene matches. The germline V gene has CDR1 MNHEY and CDR2 SMNVEV (reference sequence). The CDR3 reads CASSLAGLAGADTQYF. The DNA for the CDR3 is TGTGCCAGCAGTTTAGCGGGACTAGCGGGGGCAGATACGCAGTATTTT.

There are a few counts of this clone. The rearrangement uses TRBV19 and TRBJ1-5, with D possibly matching TRBD1 (5 bases). V was trimmed by 3 bases and J by 2 bases, leaving 11 bases between them. CDR1 is LNHDA and CDR2 is SQIVND in the germline V gene (reference sequence). The CDR3 covers 15 residues. The CDR3, as DNA: TGTGCCAGTAGTATGGGTCAGGGTGGCAATCAGCCCCAGCATTTT. Translated, it gives CASSMGQGGNQPQHF.

The chain combines TRBV5-1 with TRBJ2-5, with D hard to call. Germline lookup yields CDR1 SGHRS and CDR2 YFSETQ. Trimming pared 0 bases from V and 5 bases from J, leaving 14 bases between. The CDR3 totals 15 residues. The CDR3 here is CASSLAASKHETQYF. CDR3 bases: TGCGCCAGCAGCTTGGCCGCCTCCAAGCACGAGACCCAGTACTTC.

CDR3 bases: TGCGCCAGCAGCGCAAGGGAACGGAGAAACACCGGGGAGCTGTTTTTT. Its translation is CASSARERRNTGELFF. The chain joins TRBV5-1 to TRBJ2-2; D remains ambiguous. CDR3 length equals 16 residues. Between the trimmed V and J ends, which lost 4 bases and 2 bases, there was a span of 15 bases. The germline gives CDR1 SGHRS, CDR2 YFSETQ.

The chain employs TRBV5-4 and TRBJ2-1, with 9 nucleotides matching TRBD2. Germline V gene sequence: CDR1 SGHNT, CDR2 YYREEE (reference sequence). The CDR3 extends over 20 amino acids. J gave up 4 bases and V 0 bases, and 17 bases lay outside the gene matches. The CDR3 protein is CASSLGGGSGGPSLYNEQFF. The CDR3 DNA is TGTGCCAGCAGCTTGGGTGGTGGTAGCGGGGGACCTTCCTTATACAATGAGCAGTTCTTC.

The rearrangement links TRBV30 to TRBJ2-1, with 9 bases lining up with TRBD1. Germline V gives CDR1 GTSNPN, CDR2 SVGIG (reference sequence). There are 13 residues in the CDR3. The V segment lost 5 bases and the J segment 9 bases; nucleotides outside the gene matches: 8. CDR3 protein: CAWAGQGVTEQFF. The CDR3 DNA reads TGTGCCTGGGCGGGACAGGGAGTGACTGAGCAGTTCTTC. Drawing the rest from reference TRBV30 and TRBJ2-1, the complete variable domain is SQTIHQWPATLVQPVGSPLSLECTVEGTSNPNLYWYRQAAGRGLQLLFYSVGIGQISSEVPQNLSASRPQDRQFILSSKKLLLSDSGFYLCAWAGQGVTEQFFGPGTRLTVL.

This clone was seen a single time. The chain is built from TRBV18 and TRBJ2-7; D is unclear. CDR3 length: 14 amino acids. CDR1 is KGHSH and CDR2 is LQKENI in the germline V gene. V was clipped by 4 bases and J by 0 bases, with 10 bases between them. The CDR3 here is CASSLLPSSYEQYF. The CDR3 DNA is TGTGCCAGCTCACTCCTCCCGTCCTCCTACGAGCAGTACTTC.

The chain couples TRBV28 to TRBJ1-6; tentatively, D is TRBD1 (6 bases). The germline V gene has CDR1 MDHEN and CDR2 SYDVKM. V was cut by 8 bases and J by 6 bases, with 14 bases left in between. CDR3 length equals 14 residues. DNA of the CDR3: TGTGCCAGCTTCCCCGGGACAATTAATTCACCCCTCCACTTT. It codes for CASFPGTINSPLHF.

This rearrangement joins TRBV5-1 to TRBJ1-6; the D gene is possibly TRBD1 (6 bases). CDR1 is SGHRS and CDR2 is YFSETQ in the germline V gene. The CDR3 spans 16 residues. The ends were cut back, 0 bases at V and 3 bases at J, with 10 bases in the middle. This CDR3 reads CASSLGQGLYNSPLHF. The CDR3 DNA reads TGCGCCAGCAGCTTGGGGCAGGGGCTCTATAATTCACCCCTCCACTTT.

This chain connects TRBV5-1 to TRBJ2-2; the match to TRBD1 covers 8 bases. The CDR3 totals 15 residues. Germline trimming cut 4 bases from V and 1 base from J; bases unmatched to any gene: 3. The germline gives CDR1 SGHRS, CDR2 YFSETQ. The CDR3 DNA sequence: TGCGCCAGCAGCCCCGGACAGGGGAACACCGGGGAGCTGTTTTTT. Residues: CASSPGQGNTGELFF.

The V call is TRBV7-2, the J call TRBJ2-3; no clear D. The germline V gene has CDR1 SGHTA and CDR2 FQGNSA. V was cut by 2 bases and J by 2 bases, with 14 bases left in between. This CDR3 region has 16 residues. CDR3 sequence: CASSLRVRTTTDTQYF. In DNA form, the CDR3 reads TGTGCCAGCAGCTTAAGGGTCAGGACCACCACAGATACGCAGTATTTT.

The chain uses TRBV6-5 and TRBJ1-5, with D unclear. Germline V gene lookup returns CDR1 MNHEY and CDR2 SVGAGI. CDR3 length equals 15 residues. The V end was cut by 8 bases, the J end by 6 bases, with 20 bases between. CDR3 amino acids: CASSTGGDGSQPQHF. The CDR3 DNA reads as TGTGCCAGCTCTACCGGTGGAGATGGCTCTCAGCCCCAGCATTTT.

This clone was detected only a few times. This chain links TRBV7-9 with TRBJ2-5; D is undetermined. The length of the CDR3 is 12 residues. Trimming stripped 3 bases from V and 4 bases from J, with 6 bases between. Germline V gene lookup returns CDR1 SEHNR and CDR2 FQNEAQ (reference sequence). The CDR3 protein is CASSLGRETQYF. The CDR3 DNA is TGTGCCAGCAGCTTGGGCCGAGAGACCCAGTACTTC.

The chain employs TRBV4-2 and TRBJ2-3, with D possibly matching TRBD2 (5 bases). Between the trimmed V and J ends, which lost 2 bases and 4 bases, there was a span of 16 bases. The CDR3 contains 16 residues. Germline V gene sequence: CDR1 LGHNA, CDR2 YNFKEQ. The CDR3 loop reads CASSQNLAGIADTQYF. Here the CDR3 DNA reads TGTGCCAGCAGCCAAAATCTAGCTGGGATTGCAGATACGCAGTATTTT.

Only one count was recorded for this clone. The rearrangement uses TRBV23-1 and TRBJ2-2, with a weak D call TRBD2 (6 bases). TRBV23-1 is flagged as an ORF with uncertain function. The CDR3 consists of 15 residues. Trimming pared 8 bases from V and 8 bases from J, leaving 21 bases between. CDR3 protein: CASGWLRDCLGELFF. In nucleotides, the CDR3 is TGCGCCAGCGGCTGGCTTAGGGACTGTCTAGGGGAGCTGTTTTTT.

The chain links TRBV11-3 to TRBJ2-7, with 8 nucleotides matching TRBD1. Germline V lookup: CDR1 SGHNT, CDR2 YENEEA. The V segment lost 5 bases and the J segment 5 bases; nucleotides outside the gene matches: 8. CDR3 length: 14 residues. The CDR3 coding sequence is TGTGCCAGCAGCCACCGGGACAGGCCCAACGAGCAGTACTTC. Translated: CASSHRDRPNEQYF. Full variable domain (outside the CDR3, taken from reference TRBV11-3 and TRBJ2-7): EAGVVQSPRYKIIEKKQPVAFWCNPISGHNTLYWYLQNLGQGPELLIRYENEEAVDDSQLPKDRFSAERLKGVDSTLKIQPAELGDSAVYLCASSHRDRPNEQYFGPGTRLTVT.

V gene TRBV29-1 combines with J gene TRBJ2-5, with 9 bases identical to TRBD2. J lost 4 bases, V lost 7 bases, and 4 bases had no gene match. The CDR3 loop spans 12 amino acids. Germline loops: CDR1 SQVTM, CDR2 ANQGSEA. CDR3 sequence: CSALSGGETQYF. In DNA, the CDR3 is TGCAGCGCCCTTAGCGGGGGAGAGACCCAGTACTTC.

The chain employs TRBV5-4 and TRBJ2-7; 11 nucleotides align to TRBD2. Germline values: CDR1 SGHNT, CDR2 YYREEE (reference sequence). The CDR3 length is 14 residues. Germline trimming cut 3 bases from V and 3 bases from J; bases unmatched to any gene: 2. CDR3 in DNA: TGTGCCAGCAGCTCCGGGACTAGCGGCTACGAGCAGTACTTC. Translation gives CASSSGTSGYEQYF.